The present entry profiles one T cell receptor (beta chain) with its context. Its cognate antigen is unknown. The data stem from a study of CD8 T cells in ankylosing spondylitis. TCRdb reanalysed the 5' RACE reads using MiXCR and keeps one entry per CDR3 protein. Altogether more than 300,000 distinct CDR3 sequences are present, 11% being singletons, with the ten largest covering about 10%. The CDR3 extends over 13 amino acids. From germline, CDR1 is SGHTA and CDR2 FQGNSA. The germline V and J ends were trimmed by 0 bases and 7 bases, with 6 bases remaining between them. Whole-study findings and limits: It was reported that disease-linked clones were significantly enriched in matched ankylosing spondylitis synovial fluid.

J is TRBJ2-2 and V is TRBV7-2, with D unclear. This receptor was obtained from a female donor with ankylosing spondylitis or in good health (not recorded which). The sample comprised blood, either unsorted or a sorted T cell fraction (not recorded which). In nucleotides, the CDR3 is TGTGCCAGCAGCTTAGCGGGAATCGGGGAGCTGTTTTTT. Encoded protein: CASSLAGIGELFF.